Listed below are T cell receptor beta chains from one sample, sequenced in a study of T cell repertoires in cytomegalovirus infection. TCRdb ran MiXCR on the reads and lists one entry per CDR3 protein. Found here are 200,000 to 250,000 distinct CDR3 sequences, approximately 22% of them singletons; the top ten hold around a sixth. Input material: CD8+ T cells from PBMCs. These TCRs come from a human donor in good health (CMV status not recorded). Some clones in this sample may be carry-over from other donors' samples. CDR3s include the opening cysteine and the closing phenylalanine or tryptophan. The order of the fields is clone size, D gene, V gene, J gene, CDR3 DNA, CDR3 protein. D genes are given only for firm matches. Clone sizes are given selectively: once, few, many, or a class where the clone is expanded.

clone_size: .; d_call: .; v_call: TRBV6-5; j_call: TRBJ1-2; cdr3_nt: TGTGCCAGCAGTTGGACGACAGAAGTATATGGCTACACCTTC; cdr3_aa: CASSWTTEVYGYTF
clone_size: .; d_call: .; v_call: TRBV12-3/TRBV12-4; j_call: TRBJ1-1; cdr3_nt: TGTGCCAGCAGACCACAGGAATGGAACACTGAAGCTTTCTTT; cdr3_aa: CASRPQEWNTEAFF
clone_size: .; d_call: .; v_call: TRBV11-2; j_call: TRBJ2-7; cdr3_nt: TGTGCCAGCAGCTTAATCGGGCAGCTTTGGGCCGAGCAGTACTTC; cdr3_aa: CASSLIGQLWAEQYF
clone_size: few; d_call: .; v_call: TRBV20-1; j_call: TRBJ2-5; cdr3_nt: TGCAGTGCCCCAGGGGAGGGGGTGTACCAAGAGACCCAGTACTTC; cdr3_aa: CSAPGEGVYQETQYF
clone_size: .; d_call: TRBD1; v_call: TRBV7-9; j_call: TRBJ2-7; cdr3_nt: TGTGCCAGCAGCTCCCGGGACAGGGGTTACGAGCAGTACTTC; cdr3_aa: CASSSRDRGYEQYF
clone_size: few; d_call: TRBD1; v_call: TRBV15; j_call: TRBJ2-3; cdr3_nt: TGTGCCACCAGCAGAAAAACAGGGGGAGGCACAGATACGCAGTATTTT; cdr3_aa: CATSRKTGGGTDTQYF
clone_size: .; d_call: .; v_call: TRBV7-9; j_call: TRBJ1-5; cdr3_nt: TGTGCCAGCAGCTTAGATCCCGGCAATCAGCCCCAGCATTTT; cdr3_aa: CASSLDPGNQPQHF
clone_size: many; d_call: .; v_call: TRBV19; j_call: TRBJ2-6; cdr3_nt: TGTGCCAGTAAAACAGGGATCTCTGGGGCCAACGTCCTGACTTTC; cdr3_aa: CASKTGISGANVLTF
clone_size: many; d_call: TRBD1; v_call: TRBV6-5; j_call: TRBJ1-1; cdr3_nt: TGTGCCAGCACCATCCAGGGGGGTAATGAAGCTTTCTTT; cdr3_aa: CASTIQGGNEAFF
clone_size: .; d_call: .; v_call: TRBV7-1; j_call: TRBJ2-3; cdr3_nt: TGTGCCAGCAGTGATACGGGCACAGATACGCAGTATTTT; cdr3_aa: CASSDTGTDTQYF
clone_size: few; d_call: .; v_call: TRBV11-2; j_call: TRBJ2-7; cdr3_nt: TGTGCCAGCAGCTTAGATCCGGGTTCCTACGAGCAGTACTTC; cdr3_aa: CASSLDPGSYEQYF
clone_size: .; d_call: .; v_call: TRBV28; j_call: TRBJ2-5; cdr3_nt: TGTGCCAGCAGTTTAGGGCAGGGGGGTCAAGAGACCCAGTACTTC; cdr3_aa: CASSLGQGGQETQYF
clone_size: few; d_call: .; v_call: TRBV19; j_call: TRBJ2-2; cdr3_nt: .; cdr3_aa: CASTSDRTPTGELFF
clone_size: few; d_call: .; v_call: TRBV25-1; j_call: TRBJ2-2; cdr3_nt: TGTGCCAGCAGTGAGGGGAACACCGGGGAGCTGTTTTTT; cdr3_aa: CASSEGNTGELFF
clone_size: .; d_call: TRBD1; v_call: TRBV15; j_call: TRBJ2-2; cdr3_nt: TGTGCCACCAGCAGAGGGGAACAGGGGGGCACCGGGGAGCTGTTTTTT; cdr3_aa: CATSRGEQGGTGELFF
clone_size: many; d_call: .; v_call: TRBV20-1; j_call: TRBJ2-7; cdr3_nt: TGCAGTGCTAGGGACAACTACGAGCAGTACTTC; cdr3_aa: CSARDNYEQYF
clone_size: .; d_call: .; v_call: TRBV28; j_call: TRBJ2-3; cdr3_nt: TGTGCCAGCAGCTTTGGGGGACGGGCGGCAGATACGCAGTATTTT; cdr3_aa: CASSFGGRAADTQYF
clone_size: few; d_call: .; v_call: TRBV2; j_call: TRBJ2-4; cdr3_nt: TGTGCCAGCAGTGACGCGTGGACTGGTGGAAACATTCAGTACTTC; cdr3_aa: CASSDAWTGGNIQYF
clone_size: .; d_call: .; v_call: TRBV20-1; j_call: TRBJ1-1; cdr3_nt: TGCAGTCTCCTACACGGGACTGAAGCTTTCTTT; cdr3_aa: CSLLHGTEAFF
clone_size: .; d_call: TRBD1; v_call: TRBV2; j_call: TRBJ1-1; cdr3_nt: TGTGCCAGCAGTGAGGCCTGGACAGGGAACACTGAAGCTTTCTTT; cdr3_aa: CASSEAWTGNTEAFF
clone_size: .; d_call: .; v_call: TRBV5-6; j_call: TRBJ2-1; cdr3_nt: TGTGCCAGCAGCTCCTGGGGGGAGTACAATGAGCAGTTCTTC; cdr3_aa: CASSSWGEYNEQFF
clone_size: many; d_call: .; v_call: TRBV7-8; j_call: TRBJ1-2; cdr3_nt: TGTGCCAGCAGCCCTAGCCCCGGACAGTCCTATGGCTACACCTTC; cdr3_aa: CASSPSPGQSYGYTF
clone_size: few; d_call: .; v_call: TRBV12-3/TRBV12-4; j_call: TRBJ2-7; cdr3_nt: TGTGCCAGCAGTCAGACAGACTACGAGCAGTACTTC; cdr3_aa: CASSQTDYEQYF
clone_size: .; d_call: .; v_call: TRBV12-3/TRBV12-4; j_call: TRBJ1-5; cdr3_nt: TGTGCCAGCAGTTTCCGGACAGTTGGGTATCAGCCCCAGCATTTT; cdr3_aa: CASSFRTVGYQPQHF
clone_size: few; d_call: .; v_call: TRBV3-1; j_call: TRBJ2-7; cdr3_nt: TGTGCCAGCAGCCGAGGAGCGGGCTCCTACGAGCAGTACTTC; cdr3_aa: CASSRGAGSYEQYF
clone_size: .; d_call: .; v_call: TRBV7-9; j_call: TRBJ1-2; cdr3_nt: TGTGCCAGCAGCTCGGGGACCGCCGTAGGAGGCTACACCTTC; cdr3_aa: CASSSGTAVGGYTF
clone_size: many; d_call: TRBD2; v_call: TRBV28; j_call: TRBJ2-1; cdr3_nt: TGTGCCAGCAGTTTAGGGGGTACAGCGGGGAGATACAATGAGCAGTTCTTC; cdr3_aa: CASSLGGTAGRYNEQFF
clone_size: many; d_call: .; v_call: TRBV28; j_call: TRBJ1-1; cdr3_nt: TGTGCCAGCAGTCCTCAGGGGCAGGGTGGGACTGAAGCTTTCTTT; cdr3_aa: CASSPQGQGGTEAFF
clone_size: .; d_call: TRBD1; v_call: TRBV6-6; j_call: TRBJ1-1; cdr3_nt: TGTGCCAGCAGTTCGGACAGGGGGCTTCAATACACTGAAGCTTTCTTT; cdr3_aa: CASSSDRGLQYTEAFF
clone_size: few; d_call: TRBD2; v_call: TRBV3-1; j_call: TRBJ2-5; cdr3_nt: TGTGCCAGCAGCCAAGATGAGACTAGCGGAGAGACCCAGTACTTC; cdr3_aa: CASSQDETSGETQYF
clone_size: .; d_call: TRBD2; v_call: TRBV28; j_call: TRBJ2-3; cdr3_nt: TGTGCCAGCAGTCATACGAGACTAGCATTCACAGATACGCAGTATTTT; cdr3_aa: CASSHTRLAFTDTQYF
clone_size: many; d_call: TRBD1; v_call: TRBV2; j_call: TRBJ1-3; cdr3_nt: TGTGCCAGCGATCGGGACAGGGCTTTAATTTCTGGAAACACCATATATTTT; cdr3_aa: CASDRDRALISGNTIYF
clone_size: many; d_call: .; v_call: TRBV18; j_call: TRBJ1-2; cdr3_nt: TGTGCCAGCTCATCAGAACAGGGAGCTTGGCACTATGGCTACACCTTC; cdr3_aa: CASSSEQGAWHYGYTF
clone_size: .; d_call: .; v_call: TRBV19; j_call: TRBJ2-7; cdr3_nt: TGTGCCAGTAGTCTCAGAACACGCGTTGGAGAGCAGTACTTC; cdr3_aa: CASSLRTRVGEQYF
clone_size: .; d_call: TRBD2; v_call: TRBV5-1; j_call: TRBJ2-7; cdr3_nt: TGCGCCAGCAGTTGGACTAGCGGGGGGACCTACGAGCAGTACTTC; cdr3_aa: CASSWTSGGTYEQYF
clone_size: many; d_call: .; v_call: TRBV7-9; j_call: TRBJ2-3; cdr3_nt: TGTGCCAGTGTCCAGGAGTCTAAACATACGCAGTATTTT; cdr3_aa: CASVQESKHTQYF
clone_size: few; d_call: .; v_call: TRBV28; j_call: TRBJ2-2; cdr3_nt: TGTGCCAGCACCTCGGACAGCGACGCCGGTTGGGATCTGTTTTTT; cdr3_aa: CASTSDSDAGWDLFF
clone_size: few; d_call: TRBD2; v_call: TRBV28; j_call: TRBJ2-1; cdr3_nt: TGTGCCAGCACCGAGCGGGGGGGCCGACGAGAGCAGTTCTTC; cdr3_aa: CASTERGGRREQFF
clone_size: .; d_call: TRBD1; v_call: TRBV9; j_call: TRBJ2-7; cdr3_nt: TGTGCCAGCAGCGTGGGGACAGGGCCAGGCGAGCAGTACTTC; cdr3_aa: CASSVGTGPGEQYF
clone_size: few; d_call: TRBD2; v_call: TRBV20-1; j_call: TRBJ2-5; cdr3_nt: TGCAGTGCTAGAGGGCTAGCGGGGGGGCATGAGACCCAGTACTTC; cdr3_aa: CSARGLAGGHETQYF
clone_size: few; d_call: .; v_call: TRBV7-9; j_call: TRBJ1-2; cdr3_nt: TGTGCCAGCAGCCCCGCCGACCCGGGGGGCTACACCTTC; cdr3_aa: CASSPADPGGYTF
clone_size: many; d_call: .; v_call: TRBV7-2; j_call: TRBJ2-3; cdr3_nt: TGTGCCAGCAGCCCCAACCTCGAGCCAGATACGCAGTATTTT; cdr3_aa: CASSPNLEPDTQYF
clone_size: .; d_call: .; v_call: TRBV7-6; j_call: TRBJ2-3; cdr3_nt: TGTGCCAGCAGCTTAAAAGGGCCCCTCGATACGCAGTATTTT; cdr3_aa: CASSLKGPLDTQYF
clone_size: few; d_call: TRBD2; v_call: TRBV14; j_call: TRBJ2-2; cdr3_nt: TGTGCCAGCAGCCTCCTAGCGGGGGCGGTCGGGGAGCTGTTTTTT; cdr3_aa: CASSLLAGAVGELFF
clone_size: .; d_call: TRBD1; v_call: TRBV6-5; j_call: TRBJ2-2; cdr3_nt: TGTGCCAGCAGTAGCGGACAGGGACATCCCTTGTTTGTAGATGGGACCGGGGAGCTGTTTTTT; cdr3_aa: CASSSGQGHPLFVDGTGELFF
clone_size: few; d_call: .; v_call: TRBV11-2; j_call: TRBJ2-2; cdr3_nt: TGTGCCAGCACGTCCCGGGTCAACACCGGGGAGCTGTTTTTT; cdr3_aa: CASTSRVNTGELFF
clone_size: .; d_call: .; v_call: TRBV5-1; j_call: TRBJ1-1; cdr3_nt: TGCGCCAGCAGCCCGCAGGACTCTACTGAAGCTTTCTTT; cdr3_aa: CASSPQDSTEAFF